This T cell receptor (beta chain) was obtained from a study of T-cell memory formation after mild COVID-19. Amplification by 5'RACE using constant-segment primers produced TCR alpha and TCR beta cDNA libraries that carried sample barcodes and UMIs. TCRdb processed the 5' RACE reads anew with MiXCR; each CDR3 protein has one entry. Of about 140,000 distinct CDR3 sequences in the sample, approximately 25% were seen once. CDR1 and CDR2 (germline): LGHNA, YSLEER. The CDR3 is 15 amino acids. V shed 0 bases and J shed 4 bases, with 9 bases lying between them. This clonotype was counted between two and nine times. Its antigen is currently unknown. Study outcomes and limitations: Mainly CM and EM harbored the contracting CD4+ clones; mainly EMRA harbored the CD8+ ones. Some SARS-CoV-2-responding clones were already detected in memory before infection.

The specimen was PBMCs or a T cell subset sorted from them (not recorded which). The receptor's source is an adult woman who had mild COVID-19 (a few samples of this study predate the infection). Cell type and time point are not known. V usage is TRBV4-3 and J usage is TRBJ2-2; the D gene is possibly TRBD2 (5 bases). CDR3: CASSQEGSGTGELFF. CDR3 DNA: TGCGCCAGCAGCCAAGAGGGAAGCGGCACCGGGGAGCTGTTTTTT.